What follows are 9 T cell receptor beta chains derived from one specimen sequenced in a study of blood T cell repertoires in COVID-19. Produced via immunoSEQ multiplex PCR; TCRdb's table is partial and in-frame only. The repertoire includes roughly 200,000 clones, about 86% of them detected once, and 9.5% to 13% sits in the top ten. Material: peripheral blood. These receptors were collected from a woman aged 50 to 65 with COVID-19, enrolled during active disease.

The gene calls are TRBV7-6 and TRBJ2-1; tentative D call: TRBD1 (5 bases). Germline-derived CDR1 and CDR2 are SGHVS and FNYEAQ. CDR3 size: 18 residues. Trimming cost V 0 bases and J 4 bases, with 19 bases left between them. The CDR3 loop is CASSLATRTPYLYNEQFF. In DNA, the CDR3 is TGTGCCAGCAGCTTAGCCACCAGGACACCATACCTATACAATGAGCAGTTCTTC.

CDR3 protein: CASSATRGQRWNEQFF. Written as DNA, the CDR3 is TGTGCCAGCAGTGCAACAAGAGGGCAGCGTTGGAATGAGCAGTTCTTC. The chain employs TRBV27 and TRBJ2-1; perhaps TRBD2 as D (5 bases). Trimming left V 5 bases short and J 7 bases short, with 21 bases between. The V gene's germline CDR1 is MNHEY and CDR2 SMNVEV (reference sequence). This CDR3 spans 16 amino acids.

The chain combines TRBV15 with TRBJ2-1; D is ambiguous. This CDR3 spans 12 amino acids. The germline CDR1 and CDR2 sequences are LNHNV and YYDKDF (reference sequence). V lost 3 bases, J lost 3 bases, and 3 bases lay in between. CDR3 DNA sequence: TGTGCCACCAGCAGCGGCTACAATGAGCAGTTCTTC. This sequence encodes CATSSGYNEQFF.

The chain employs TRBV2 and TRBJ1-4; no reliable D call. Trimming shortened V by 6 bases and J by 7 bases, and 18 bases separated the two germline ends. Germline V lookup: CDR1 SNHLY, CDR2 FYNNEI. CDR3 length: 15 amino acids. Written as DNA, the CDR3 is TGTGCCAGCAGCCCTAGCTCAAGGCGGGGTGAAAAACTGTTTTTT. Translating gives CASSPSSRRGEKLFF.

The chain joins TRBV5-5 to TRBJ2-1, with 7 bases aligning to TRBD2. The CDR3 extends over 14 amino acids. The ends lost 3 bases at V and 7 bases at J; junction bases unmatched: 7. CDR1 is SGHKS, CDR2 YYEKEE, per germline (reference sequence). This chain's CDR3 is CASSSGLGSNEQFF. The CDR3 DNA is TGTGCCAGCAGCTCCGGACTAGGTTCGAATGAGCAGTTCTTC.

The chain links TRBV7-2 to TRBJ2-1; weak D call: TRBD2 (7 bases). Germline CDR1 reads SGHTA; CDR2 reads FQGNSA. The length of the CDR3 is 14 residues. The V end was cut by 6 bases, the J end by 3 bases, with 12 bases between. The CDR3 sequence: CASRRGGGYNEQFF. CDR3 coding DNA: TGTGCCAGCAGGAGGGGAGGGGGCTACAATGAGCAGTTCTTC.

The chain couples TRBV7-3 to TRBJ2-1, with D perhaps TRBD2 (5 bases). The CDR3 covers 17 residues. V lost 2 bases, J lost 0 bases, and 14 bases lay in between. CDR1 is SGHTA and CDR2 is FQGTGA in the germline V gene. The CDR3 region is CASSLGGGGSSYNEQFF. CDR3 DNA sequence: TGTGCCAGCAGCTTAGGAGGTGGCGGAAGCTCCTACAATGAGCAGTTCTTC.

This clone was detected a few times. V and J are TRBV5-1 and TRBJ1-6, with 9 bases aligning to TRBD1. This CDR3 is 18 amino acids long. Germline values: CDR1 SGHRS, CDR2 YFSETQ. J was trimmed by 6 bases and V by 1 base; bases with no gene match: 11. The CDR3 bases are TGCGCCAGCAGCTTGATACCCCGAGGACAGGGGATTAATTCACCCCTCCACTTT. It translates to CASSLIPRGQGINSPLHF.

The chain uses TRBV6-5 and TRBJ1-2, with TRBD1 matching 7 bases. Germline trimming cut 6 bases from V and 8 bases from J; bases unmatched to any gene: 15. The CDR3 covers 15 residues. Per the germline V gene, CDR1 is MNHEY and CDR2 is SVGAGI. The CDR3 DNA reads as TGTGCCAGCAGGCCCTTCCCGATGACAGGGAACGGCTACACCTTC. It codes for CASRPFPMTGNGYTF.